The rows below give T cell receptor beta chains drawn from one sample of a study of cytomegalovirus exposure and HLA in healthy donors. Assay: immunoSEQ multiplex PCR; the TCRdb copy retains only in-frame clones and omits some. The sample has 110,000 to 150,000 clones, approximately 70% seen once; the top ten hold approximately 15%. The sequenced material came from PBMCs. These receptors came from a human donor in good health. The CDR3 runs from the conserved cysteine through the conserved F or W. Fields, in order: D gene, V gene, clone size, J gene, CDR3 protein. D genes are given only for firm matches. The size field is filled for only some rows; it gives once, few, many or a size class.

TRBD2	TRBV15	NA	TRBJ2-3	CATSRDETSGHTDTQYF
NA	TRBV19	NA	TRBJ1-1	CASSIVPGSTEAFF
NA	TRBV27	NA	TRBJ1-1	CASSLASTTEAFF
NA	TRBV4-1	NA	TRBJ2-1	CASSQELLVDHGEQFF
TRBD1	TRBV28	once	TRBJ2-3	CASSTGTGLSTDTQYF
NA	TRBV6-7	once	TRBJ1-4	CASSYWGQNPPPVPQEKLFF
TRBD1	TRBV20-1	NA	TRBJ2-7	CSAATGASQYF
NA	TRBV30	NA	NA	CAVTDSYEQYF
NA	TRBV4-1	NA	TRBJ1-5	CASSQLPPSGPYQPQHF
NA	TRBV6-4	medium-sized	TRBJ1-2	CASSDGPGLGYTF
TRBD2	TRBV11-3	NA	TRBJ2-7	CASRGLAGVEQYF
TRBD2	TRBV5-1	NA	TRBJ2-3	CASSRSGGGPDTQYF
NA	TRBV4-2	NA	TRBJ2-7	CASSQSIWSYEQYF
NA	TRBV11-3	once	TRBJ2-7	CASALGLSGEQYF
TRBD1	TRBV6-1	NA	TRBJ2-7	CASGQGAREQYF
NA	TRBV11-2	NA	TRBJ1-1	CASSLFPGMDTEAFF
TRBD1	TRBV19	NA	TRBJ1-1	CASSITVGQPVSEAFF
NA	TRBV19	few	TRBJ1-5	CASRYRGNQPQHF
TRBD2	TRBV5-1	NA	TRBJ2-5	CASSFLTSGVGETQYF
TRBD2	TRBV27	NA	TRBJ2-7	CASSDPGGNYEQYF
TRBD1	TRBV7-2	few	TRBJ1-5	CASSLGQGYQPQHF
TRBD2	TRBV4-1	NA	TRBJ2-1	CASSQDSAGVGDNEQFF
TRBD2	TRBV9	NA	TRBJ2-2	CASSKGTSGNTGELFF
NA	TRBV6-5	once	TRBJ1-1	CASSQTQGGPGEAFF
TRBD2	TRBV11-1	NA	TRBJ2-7	CASNPDGTKAYEQYF
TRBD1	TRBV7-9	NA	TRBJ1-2	CASSPLGDRYGYTF
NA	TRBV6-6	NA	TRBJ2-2	CASSSFGSGELFF
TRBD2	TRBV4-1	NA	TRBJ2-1	CASSLLAGGPDEQFF
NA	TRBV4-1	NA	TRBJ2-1	CASSQGGGRNEQFF
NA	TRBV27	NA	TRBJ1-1	CASSYPGNTEAFF
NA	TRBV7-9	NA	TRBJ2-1	CASRQRDAYNEQFF
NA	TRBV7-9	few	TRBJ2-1	CASSFPGSSPGYNEQFF
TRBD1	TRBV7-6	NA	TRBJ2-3	CASSFPTGGATDTQYF
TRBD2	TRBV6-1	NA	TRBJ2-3	CASSATSGGPDTQYF
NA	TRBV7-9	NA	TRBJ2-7	CASTPPTSYEQYF
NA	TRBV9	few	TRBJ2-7	CASSLRLDYEQYF
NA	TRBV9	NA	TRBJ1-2	CASSVGVGAHYGYTF
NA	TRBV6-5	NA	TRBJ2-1	CASSYSRASYNEQFF
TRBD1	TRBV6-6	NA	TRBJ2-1	CATRSSSAGGQNEQFF
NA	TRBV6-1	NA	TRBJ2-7	CASSEAQGREQYF
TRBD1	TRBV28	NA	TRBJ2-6	CASRGQTSSGANVLTF
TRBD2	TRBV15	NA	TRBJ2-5	CATSRGGAGGYPQETQYF
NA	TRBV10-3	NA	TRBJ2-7	CAISEGSSYEQYF
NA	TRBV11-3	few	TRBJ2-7	CASSKGYRVELYEQYF
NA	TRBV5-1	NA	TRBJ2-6	CASSWVQGRFSGANVLTF
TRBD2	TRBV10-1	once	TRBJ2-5	CASSESLAGSQETQYF
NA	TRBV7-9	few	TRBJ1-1	CASSLASRDTEAFF
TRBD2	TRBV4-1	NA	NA	CASSLNARSGSTHEQYF
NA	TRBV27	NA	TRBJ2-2	CASSIHFYGTNTGELFF
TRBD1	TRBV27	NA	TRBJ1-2	CASSWGTGYGYTF
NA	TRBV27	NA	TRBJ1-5	CASSSYRRYSNQPQHF
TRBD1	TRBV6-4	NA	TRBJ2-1	CASSDSNRGSYNEQFF
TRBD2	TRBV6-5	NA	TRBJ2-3	CASSYTAGATDTQYF
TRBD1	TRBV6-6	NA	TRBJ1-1	CASSSQGGTEAFF